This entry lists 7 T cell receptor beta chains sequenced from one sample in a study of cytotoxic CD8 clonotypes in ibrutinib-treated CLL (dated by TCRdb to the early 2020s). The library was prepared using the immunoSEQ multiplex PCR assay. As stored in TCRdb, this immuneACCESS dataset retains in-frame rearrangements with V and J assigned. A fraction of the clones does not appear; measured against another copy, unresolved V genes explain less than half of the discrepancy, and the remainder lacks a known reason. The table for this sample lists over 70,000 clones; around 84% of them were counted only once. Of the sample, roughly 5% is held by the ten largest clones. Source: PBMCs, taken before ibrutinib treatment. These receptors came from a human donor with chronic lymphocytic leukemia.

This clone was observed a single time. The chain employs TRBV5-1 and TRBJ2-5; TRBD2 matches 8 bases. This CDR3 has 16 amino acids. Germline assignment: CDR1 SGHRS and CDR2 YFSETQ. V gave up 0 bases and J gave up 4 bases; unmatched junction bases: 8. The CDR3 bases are TGCGCCAGCAGCTTGGAGTCGGGAGGGCTCCCAGAGACCCAGTACTTC. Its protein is CASSLESGGLPETQYF.

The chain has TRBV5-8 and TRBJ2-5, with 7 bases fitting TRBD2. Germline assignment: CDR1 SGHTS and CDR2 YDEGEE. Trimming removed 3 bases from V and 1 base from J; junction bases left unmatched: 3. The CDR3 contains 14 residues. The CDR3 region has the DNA TGTGCCAGCAGCTACATAGCGGGCCAAGAGACCCAGTACTTC. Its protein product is CASSYIAGQETQYF.

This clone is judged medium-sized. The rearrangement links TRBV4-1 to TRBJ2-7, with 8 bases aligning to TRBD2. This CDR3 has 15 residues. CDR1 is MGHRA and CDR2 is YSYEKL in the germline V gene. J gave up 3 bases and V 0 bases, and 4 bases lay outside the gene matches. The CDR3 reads CASSQDQSGSYEQYF. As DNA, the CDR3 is TGCGCCAGCAGCCAAGATCAAAGCGGGAGCTACGAGCAGTACTTC.

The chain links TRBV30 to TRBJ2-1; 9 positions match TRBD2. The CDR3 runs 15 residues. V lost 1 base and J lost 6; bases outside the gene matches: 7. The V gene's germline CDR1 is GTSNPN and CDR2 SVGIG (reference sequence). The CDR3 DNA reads TGTGCCTGGAGTGGGTCTCGCGGGAGGGCCAATGAGCAGTTCTTC. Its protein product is CAWSGSRGRANEQFF.

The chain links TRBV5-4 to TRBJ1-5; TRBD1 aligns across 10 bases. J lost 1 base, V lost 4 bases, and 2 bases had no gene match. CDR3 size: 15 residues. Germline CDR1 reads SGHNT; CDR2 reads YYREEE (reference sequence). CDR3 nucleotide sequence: TGTGCCAGCAGCACGGGACAGGGGAGCAATCAGCCCCAGCATTTT. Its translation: CASSTGQGSNQPQHF.

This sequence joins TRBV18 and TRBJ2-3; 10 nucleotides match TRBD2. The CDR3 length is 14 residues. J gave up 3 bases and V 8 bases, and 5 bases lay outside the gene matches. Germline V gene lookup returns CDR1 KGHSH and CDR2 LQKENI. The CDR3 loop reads CASTGTSETDTQYF. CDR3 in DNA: TGTGCCAGCACCGGGACTAGCGAGACAGATACGCAGTATTTT.

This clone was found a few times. The CDR3: CASKAGGRYEQFF. The CDR3 DNA sequence: TGTGCCAGCAAAGCGGGAGGGCGGTATGAGCAGTTCTTC. V is TRBV11-3 and J is TRBJ2-1; 10 bases map to TRBD2. The CDR3 is 13 residues long. The V segment lost 7 bases and the J segment 8 bases; nucleotides outside the gene matches: 5. Germline assignment: CDR1 SGHNT and CDR2 YENEEA.